The 28 T cell receptor beta chains below all came from one sample that was sequenced in a study of T cell responses to AZD1222 COVID-19 vaccine. Assay used: immunoSEQ multiplex PCR; TCRdb lists only in-frame clones, some missing. The table lists 150,000 to 200,000 clones, about 87% of them singletons. The sample consisted of peripheral blood, taken 28 days after the second dose of the MenACWY control vaccine. Source of these receptors: an adult who received the MenACWY meningococcal vaccine as a control.

V is TRBV14 and J is TRBJ1-3, with 8 bases matching TRBD1. CDR1 and CDR2 (germline): SGHDN, FVKESK. The trim removed 5 bases at V and 0 bases at J, leaving 6 bases unmatched. The CDR3 covers 16 residues. CDR3 sequence reads: CASSTRQGHSGNTIYF. As DNA, the CDR3 is TGTGCCAGCAGCACAAGACAGGGGCACTCTGGAAACACCATATATTTT.

The chain employs TRBV24-1 and TRBJ2-1; D might be TRBD2 (5 bases). This CDR3 region has 13 residues. V was trimmed by 4 bases and J by 3 bases, leaving 6 bases between them. Germline assignment: CDR1 KGHDR and CDR2 SFDVKD. The CDR3 sequence: CATSELDYNEQFF. The CDR3 DNA follows: TGTGCCACCAGTGAACTAGACTACAATGAGCAGTTCTTC.

The chain carries TRBV28 and TRBJ1-2, with 9 bases fitting TRBD1. J was trimmed by 5 bases and V by 5 bases; bases with no gene match: 6. Germline CDR1 MDHEN, CDR2 SYDVKM. The CDR3 is made up of 14 amino acids. The chain's CDR3 is CASSGTGPLYGYTF. The CDR3 DNA is TGTGCCAGCAGTGGGACAGGGCCCCTTTATGGCTACACCTTC.

The table lists this clone with a few counts. The genes are TRBV18 and TRBJ2-7; D may correspond to TRBD1 or TRBD2 (5 bases each). V was shortened by 4 bases and J by 2 bases, with 18 bases between the two germline ends. The CDR3 totals 16 residues. Germline V gene data show CDR1 as KGHSH and CDR2 as LQKENI. CDR3 protein: CASSRGIGGSTYEQYF. In DNA, the CDR3 is TGTGCCAGCTCACGGGGTATTGGGGGATCTACCTACGAGCAGTACTTC.

This clone was seen once. The chain recombines TRBV3-1 (or the pseudogene TRBV3-2) with TRBJ2-3; unclear D gene. The ends were cut back, 3 bases at V and 4 bases at J, with 17 bases in the middle. There are 16 residues in the CDR3. In germline, CDR1 is LGHDT, CDR2 YNNKEL (reference sequence). CDR3 amino acids: CASSHSFTSGPDTQYF. The CDR3 nucleotides are TGTGCCAGCAGCCATTCCTTTACTTCTGGCCCAGATACGCAGTATTTT.

V usage is TRBV28 and J usage is TRBJ1-2; a possible D gene is TRBD1 (6 bases). Deletions cut 4 bases from V and 4 bases from J, with 16 bases between. Germline lookup yields CDR1 MDHEN and CDR2 SYDVKM. The CDR3 runs 15 residues. The CDR3 is CASSSPTGTPYGYTF. The CDR3 nucleotides read TGTGCCAGCAGTTCCCCAACCGGGACACCCTATGGCTACACCTTC.

The chain carries TRBV30 and TRBJ1-1; D unresolved. The CDR3 has 15 amino acids. Germline CDR1 and CDR2: GTSNPN and SVGIG (reference sequence). The V and J ends lost 8 bases and 0 bases respectively, with 19 bases between them. CDR3 amino acids: CAGRESSSMNTEAFF. The CDR3, as DNA: TGTGCCGGAAGGGAAAGCTCAAGCATGAACACTGAAGCTTTCTTT.

The chain recombines TRBV20-1 with TRBJ2-3; D call uncertain. With 1 base removed from V and 3 bases from J, the gap between germline ends came to 2 bases. There are 11 residues in the CDR3. From germline, CDR1 is DFQATT and CDR2 SNEGSKA (reference sequence). CDR3 sequence reads: CSARVTDTQYF. Written as DNA, the CDR3 is TGCAGTGCTAGAGTTACAGATACGCAGTATTTT.

The chain joins TRBV28 to TRBJ2-2; no reliable D call. CDR3 length: 14 residues. Germline assignment: CDR1 MDHEN and CDR2 SYDVKM. V lost 6 bases and J 7 bases, leaving 15 bases between the germline ends. CDR3 in DNA: TGTGCCAGCAGATCACATCTGGGAATCGGGGAGCTGTTTTTT. Translated, it gives CASRSHLGIGELFF.

The chain carries TRBV10-3 and TRBJ1-5; unclear D gene. V was trimmed by 8 bases and J by 3 bases, leaving 8 bases between them. Germline lookup yields CDR1 ENHRY and CDR2 SYGVKD. This CDR3 spans 12 amino acids. The CDR3 sequence is CAIAADNQPQHF. The DNA for the CDR3 is TGTGCCATCGCGGCGGACAATCAGCCCCAGCATTTT.

This chain joins TRBV6-5 and TRBJ2-5; 11 bases are shared with TRBD2. The CDR3 contains 15 residues. V was pared by 6 bases and J by 1 base, with 4 bases of the junction left unmatched. The germline CDR1 and CDR2 sequences are MNHEY and SVGAGI. As DNA, the CDR3 is TGTGCCAGCAGGGGACTAGCGGTAATCCAAGAGACCCAGTACTTC. Its protein product is CASRGLAVIQETQYF.

V usage is TRBV5-1 and J usage is TRBJ2-6; D is unresolved. CDR3 length: 13 residues. Trimming pared 2 bases from V and 2 bases from J, leaving 2 bases between. Germline V CDR1 and CDR2: SGHRS, YFSETQ. Written as DNA, the CDR3 is TGCGCCAGCAGCTTTACTGGGGCCAACGTCCTGACTTTC. Protein product: CASSFTGANVLTF.

This chain links TRBV28 with TRBJ1-6; 9 positions agree with TRBD1. CDR3 length: 15 amino acids. CDR1 is MDHEN, CDR2 SYDVKM, per germline. The ends lost 6 bases at V and 5 bases at J; junction bases unmatched: 5. CDR3: CASRRTGVNNSPLHF. CDR3 nucleotides: TGTGCCAGCAGGCGGACAGGGGTAAATAATTCACCCCTCCACTTT.

This rearrangement joins TRBV6-4 to TRBJ1-6, with 10 nucleotides matching TRBD1. This CDR3 contains 15 residues. Germline CDR1 and CDR2: MRHNA and SNTAGT. V was pared by 6 bases and J by 9 bases, with 8 bases of the junction left unmatched. The CDR3 here is CASRVKGQGISPLHF. Here the CDR3 DNA reads TGTGCCAGCAGAGTGAAGGGACAGGGGATTTCACCCCTCCACTTT.

The J gene is TRBJ2-1, the V gene TRBV24-1; D is unresolved. With 5 bases removed from V and 12 bases from J, the gap between germline ends came to 19 bases. The CDR3 consists of 14 residues. The germline CDR1 and CDR2 sequences are KGHDR and SFDVKD. The CDR3 nucleotides read TGTGCCACCAGTGCCCCCGGAGTCCAATCGGGGCAGTTCTTC. Its translation is CATSAPGVQSGQFF.

This clone has only one observation. The chain employs TRBV6-5 and TRBJ2-1; 8 bases fit TRBD2. Germline V gene sequence: CDR1 MNHEY, CDR2 SVGAGI. Trimming cost V 2 bases and J 3 bases; bases outside gene matches: 3. This CDR3 region has 15 residues. This CDR3 reads CASSYTTSGYNEQFF. CDR3 nucleotides: TGTGCCAGCAGTTACACAACTAGCGGCTACAATGAGCAGTTCTTC.

The V gene is TRBV3-1 (or the pseudogene TRBV3-2), the J gene TRBJ1-2; D not resolved. The CDR3 extends over 14 amino acids. V was cut by 2 bases and J by 7 bases, with 14 bases left in between. The germline gives CDR1 LGHDT, CDR2 YNNKEL (reference sequence). CDR3 coding DNA: TGTGCCAGCAGCCAACTAACCGCCTTTGGTGGCTACACCTTC. Its protein product is CASSQLTAFGGYTF.

The chain uses TRBV7-2 and TRBJ1-1; D not certain. Looked up from germline, CDR1 is SGHTA and CDR2 is FQGNSA. V was trimmed by 2 bases and J by 12 bases, leaving 19 bases between them. The CDR3 is made up of 14 amino acids. As DNA, the CDR3 is TGTGCCAGCAGCTTATTGTTAGACGTCGGAGAAACTTTCTTT. It encodes CASSLLLDVGETFF.

V gene TRBV2 combines with J gene TRBJ1-5; 7 bases are a match to TRBD1. CDR3 length: 18 amino acids. Germline trimming cut 5 bases from V and 2 bases from J; bases unmatched to any gene: 15. Germline V lookup: CDR1 SNHLY, CDR2 FYNNEI. The CDR3 here is CASSRIPNRGTGNQPQHF. DNA for the CDR3: TGTGCCAGCAGTCGAATACCTAACAGGGGAACGGGCAATCAGCCCCAGCATTTT.

V gene TRBV19 combines with J gene TRBJ1-2; 10 bases map to TRBD1. The V gene's germline CDR1 is LNHDA and CDR2 SQIVND (reference sequence). There are 14 residues in the CDR3. V lost 5 bases to trimming and J lost 5 bases; unmatched junction nucleotides: 5. The CDR3 nucleotides are TGTGCCAGTAGTCGGGACAGGGGTTCTTATGGCTACACCTTC. Its protein product is CASSRDRGSYGYTF.

A remark on this clone: At the DNA level, this CDR3 is encoded by other sequences in the same sample as well. The V call is TRBV28, the J call TRBJ1-6, with D tentatively TRBD1 (6 bases). Trimming shortened V by 2 bases and J by 8 bases, and 13 bases separated the two germline ends. The CDR3 length is 15 residues. The germline CDR1 and CDR2 sequences are MDHEN and SYDVKM. The DNA of the CDR3 is TGTGCCAGCAGTTTAGGGTTGACAGGTGATTCACCCCTCCACTTT. Encoded protein: CASSLGLTGDSPLHF.

The gene calls are TRBV7-9 and TRBJ2-2, with D unclear. The CDR3 is made up of 14 amino acids. Per the germline V gene, CDR1 is SEHNR and CDR2 is FQNEAQ (reference sequence). V was clipped by 2 bases and J by 4 bases, with 8 bases between them. CDR3 amino acids: CASSLTSSTGELFF. The CDR3 bases are TGTGCCAGCAGCTTAACCTCGTCCACCGGGGAGCTGTTTTTT.

This chain connects TRBV28 to TRBJ2-5; 14 bases align to TRBD2. Germline CDR1 MDHEN, CDR2 SYDVKM. The ends lost 4 bases at V and 7 bases at J; junction bases unmatched: 8. CDR3 length: 16 residues. In DNA form, the CDR3 reads TGTGCCAGCAGTTCAGGGACTAGCGGGAGTGGTGTGACCCAGTACTTC. The encoded protein is CASSSGTSGSGVTQYF.

This chain joins TRBV29-1 and TRBJ2-5; D perhaps matches TRBD1 (6 bases). The CDR3 has 14 amino acids. Trimming removed 6 bases from V and 4 bases from J, with 18 bases in between. CDR1 and CDR2 (germline): SQVTM, ANQGSEA. CDR3 residues: CSVAMTGPGETQYF. The CDR3 DNA reads TGCAGCGTCGCGATGACAGGTCCCGGAGAGACCCAGTACTTC.

This clone appeared once. The conserved phenylalanine or tryptophan is not found at the CDR3 terminus, so this likely reflects a read error. Because the CDR3's place on the DNA is in doubt, the DNA is left out and the CDR3 is given as listed by TCRdb. The CDR3 region is CASSEPHDGHGNV. This sequence joins TRBV6-1 and TRBJ1-2; the table's TRBD1 call for D was not verified on the DNA. Including both end residues, the CDR3 is 13 amino acids long. Germline CDR1 MNHNS, CDR2 SASEGT.

The V and J genes are TRBV27 and TRBJ2-7; no firm D call. Germline-derived CDR1 and CDR2 are MNHEY and SMNVEV (reference sequence). V was trimmed by 3 bases and J by 3 bases, leaving 9 bases between them. This CDR3 region has 13 residues. The CDR3 DNA sequence: TGTGCCAGCAGTTTTGGTGTAGGCTACGAGCAGTACTTC. Translated, it gives CASSFGVGYEQYF.

A single count supports this clone. The CDR3 DNA sequence: TGTGCCAGCAGTTTAATCGGGACCCGAGGAAATCAGCCCCAGCATTTT. Its translation is CASSLIGTRGNQPQHF. This sequence joins TRBV28 and TRBJ1-5; D might be TRBD1 (5 bases). The V and J ends lost 2 bases and 4 bases respectively, with 15 bases between them. The CDR3 loop spans 16 amino acids. Germline assignment: CDR1 MDHEN and CDR2 SYDVKM.

V usage is TRBV6-2 or TRBV6-3 and J usage is TRBJ1-1; 8 bases agree with TRBD1. Germline trimming cut 2 bases from V and 11 bases from J; bases unmatched to any gene: 16. This CDR3 region has 16 residues. Germline CDR1 reads MNHEY; CDR2 reads SVGEGT. The CDR3: CASSYASRGQVPRAFF. DNA of the CDR3: TGTGCCAGCAGTTACGCTTCCCGGGGACAGGTTCCACGGGCTTTCTTT.